These 32 T cell receptor beta chains came from one sample sequenced in a study of CD8+CD57+ T cells in acquired aplastic anemia. Genomic DNA templated the TCR beta VDJ and CDR3 profiling. Using its own MiXCR run on the reads, TCRdb lists one record per CDR3 protein. The sample shows under 250,000 distinct CDR3 sequences, about 37% of them seen only once. Sequencing input: sorted CD4+, CD8+, or CD8+CD57+ T cells (not recorded which) from PBMCs. Source of these receptors: a human donor in good health, serving as a control.

This clonotype was counted many times. The rearrangement uses TRBV2 and TRBJ1-2; TRBD1 matches 10 bases. With V trimmed by 6 bases and J by 4 bases, 8 bases remained unmatched. The CDR3 runs to 15 residues. Germline V lookup: CDR1 SNHLY, CDR2 FYNNEI. The CDR3 loop reads CASRRDRGISYGYTF. CDR3 coding DNA: TGTGCCAGCAGGAGGGACAGGGGAATTTCCTATGGCTACACCTTC.

This clonotype was counted at least ten times. V gene TRBV2 combines with J gene TRBJ2-7; D unresolved. The V gene's germline CDR1 is SNHLY and CDR2 FYNNEI. The ends were cut back, 4 bases at V and 0 bases at J, with 10 bases in the middle. The CDR3 is 14 amino acids. The CDR3 region has the DNA TGTGCCAGCAGTGCCAAGGGCTACTCCTACGAGCAGTACTTC. Amino acid sequence: CASSAKGYSYEQYF.

This clonotype was observed a few times. The chain links TRBV5-1 to TRBJ2-5; TRBD1 aligns across 8 bases. This CDR3 contains 15 residues. Germline V lookup: CDR1 SGHRS, CDR2 YFSETQ. Trimming took 2 bases from V and 3 from J; bases not matched to a gene: 6. The CDR3 DNA reads TGCGCCAGCAGCTTTACGCAGACAGGGGAAGAGACCCAGTACTTC. Amino acids: CASSFTQTGEETQYF. Complete variable domain (other parts from reference TRBV5-1 and TRBJ2-5): KAGVTQTPRYLIKTRGQQVTLSCSPISGHRSVSWYQQTPGQGLQFLFEYFSETQRNKGNFPGRFSGRQFSNSRSEMNVSTLELGDSALYLCASSFTQTGEETQYFGPGTRLLVL.

This chain connects TRBV29-1 to TRBJ2-5, with 11 bases matching TRBD2. The V gene end was trimmed by 7 bases and the J gene end by 5 bases; junction bases not matched to a gene: 9. The CDR3 is 14 amino acids. Germline CDR1 SQVTM, CDR2 ANQGSEA. CDR3 in amino acids: CSAGRGLAVETQYF. CDR3 sequence (DNA): TGCAGCGCCGGCCGGGGACTAGCGGTGGAGACCCAGTACTTC.

This clonotype came up many times. This chain uses TRBV9 with TRBJ1-1, with D unclear. CDR1 is SGDLS and CDR2 is YYNGEE in the germline V gene. The CDR3 spans 16 residues. V was trimmed by 0 bases and J by 1 base, leaving 13 bases between them. CDR3 loop: CASSVGVGSRNTEAFF. CDR3 DNA: TGTGCCAGCAGCGTAGGGGTAGGCAGTAGGAACACTGAAGCTTTCTTT.

This clonotype has at least ten counts. The CDR3, as DNA: TGTGCCAGCAGTAAAAACAGGGTTCCTCTTGTTAATTCACCCCTCCACTTT. Translating gives CASSKNRVPLVNSPLHF. The chain recombines TRBV2 with TRBJ1-6; a weak D match, TRBD1 (6 bases). The germline CDR1 and CDR2 sequences are SNHLY and FYNNEI. The CDR3 runs to 17 residues. Trimming cost V 5 bases and J 6 bases, with 20 bases left between them.

The gene calls are TRBV19 and TRBJ1-3, with D tentatively TRBD1 (5 bases). CDR3 length equals 15 residues. The ends were cut back, 10 bases at V and 4 bases at J, with 20 bases in the middle. From germline, CDR1 is LNHDA and CDR2 SQIVND (reference sequence). The CDR3 loop is CANPAGGGLGNTIYF. The CDR3, as DNA: TGTGCCAACCCGGCGGGGGGGGGGTTGGGAAACACCATATATTTT.

The chain recombines TRBV5-1 with TRBJ2-5, with 7 bases aligning to TRBD1. The CDR3 is 17 amino acids. Germline V CDR1 and CDR2: SGHRS, YFSETQ. Trimming removed 5 bases from V and 4 bases from J; junction bases left unmatched: 17. CDR3 region: CASSTNLGQPVGETQYF. The CDR3 DNA reads TGCGCCAGCAGTACTAACCTGGGACAGCCGGTGGGAGAGACCCAGTACTTC.

This clonotype was picked up a small number of times. The chain uses TRBV6-2 or TRBV6-3 and TRBJ2-3; D might be TRBD1 (5 bases). With 8 bases removed from V and 2 bases from J, the gap between germline ends came to 8 bases. Looked up from germline, CDR1 is MNHEY and CDR2 is SVGEGT. The length of the CDR3 is 12 residues. CDR3 in DNA: TGTGCCAGCCAGGGCGACACAGATACGCAGTATTTT. Amino acids: CASQGDTDTQYF.

Comment on this clonotype: One junction end does not reproduce the germline sequence, and a read error may be involved. The chain employs TRBV14 and TRBJ1-6; D uncertain. This CDR3 region has 8 residues. CDR1 is SGHDN and CDR2 is FVKESK in the germline V gene. This CDR3 is CASSPIDF. CDR3 coding DNA: TGTGCCAGCAGCCCCATCGACTTT.

Of note for this clonotype: This may be a read error: a much more frequent sequence differs by one nucleotide. This chain joins TRBV7-2 and TRBJ1-2; D not resolved. The CDR3 totals 16 residues. Germline CDR1 and CDR2: SGHTA and FQGNSA. Trimming stripped 8 bases from V and 0 bases from J, with 19 bases between. CDR3 sequence (DNA): TGTGCCAGCGGCTCCCAACACCTTATACCTAACTATGGCTACACCTTC. The encoded protein is CASGSQHLIPNYGYTF.

There are many counts of this clonotype. This sequence joins TRBV5-4 and TRBJ1-2; 11 nucleotides match TRBD1. Germline V gene lookup returns CDR1 SGHNT and CDR2 YYREEE (reference sequence). Losses at the gene ends were 1 base for V and 6 bases for J; bases not matched to a gene: 11. The CDR3 covers 17 residues. The CDR3 DNA reads TGTGCCAGCAGCTTGATCTGGGCTAAGGGACAGGGGGATGGCTACACCTTC. The encoded protein is CASSLIWAKGQGDGYTF. Full variable domain (missing parts from reference TRBV5-4 and TRBJ1-2): ETGVTQSPTHLIKTRGQQVTLRCSSQSGHNTVSWYQQALGQGPQFIFQYYREEENGRGNFPPRFSGLQFPNYSSELNVNALELDDSALYLCASSLIWAKGQGDGYTFGSGTRLTVV.

This clonotype was detected ten times or more. The V gene is TRBV2, the J gene TRBJ1-2; D is perhaps TRBD1 (5 bases). From germline, CDR1 is SNHLY and CDR2 FYNNEI. Trimming shortened V by 7 bases and J by 6 bases, and 9 bases separated the two germline ends. This CDR3 comprises 11 residues. The CDR3 reads CASNQGNGYTF. The DNA of the CDR3 is TGTGCCAGCAATCAGGGTAATGGCTACACCTTC.

At least ten counts were recorded for this clonotype. The V and J genes are TRBV29-1 and TRBJ2-7; D is possibly TRBD1 (5 bases). With 4 bases removed from V and 6 bases from J, the gap between germline ends came to 13 bases. CDR1 is SQVTM and CDR2 is ANQGSEA in the germline V gene. This CDR3 comprises 12 residues. The CDR3 reads CSVAAGYREQYF. The DNA for the CDR3 is TGCAGCGTTGCTGCAGGGTATCGCGAGCAGTACTTC.

The V call is TRBV10-3, the J call TRBJ1-1; 8 bases are a match to TRBD1. Trimming took 6 bases from V and 0 from J; bases not matched to a gene: 3. The CDR3 consists of 14 residues. The V gene's germline CDR1 is ENHRY and CDR2 SYGVKD. CDR3 sequence reads: CAIRRTGLNTEAFF. The CDR3 DNA sequence: TGTGCCATCAGGCGGACAGGGCTGAACACTGAAGCTTTCTTT.

This chain uses TRBV20-1 with TRBJ1-5; D uncertain. The V gene lost 6 bases and the J gene lost 2 bases, with 11 bases spanning the gap. Germline V gene sequence: CDR1 DFQATT, CDR2 SNEGSKA (reference sequence). CDR3 length: 13 residues. The CDR3 DNA sequence: TGCAGTGCGAGTTTGGACGGCAATCAGCCCCAGCATTTT. It translates to CSASLDGNQPQHF.

The V and J genes are TRBV19 and TRBJ1-3; 7 bases are shared with TRBD1. CDR3 size: 16 residues. V gave up 3 bases and J gave up 4 bases; unmatched junction bases: 9. Germline loops: CDR1 LNHDA, CDR2 SQIVND (reference sequence). Here the CDR3 reads CASSIFTGALGNTIYF. The DNA of the CDR3 is TGTGCCAGTAGTATTTTTACAGGGGCCCTCGGAAACACCATATATTTT.

This clonotype was counted many times. The rearrangement joins TRBV7-3 to TRBJ1-2, with TRBD1 identical over 8 bases. Germline-derived CDR1 and CDR2 are SGHTA and FQGTGA. This CDR3 contains 14 residues. The junction had 7 bases not matched to a gene; V was cut back by 5 bases and J by 5 bases. DNA of the CDR3: TGTGCCAGCAGCCAAACCGGGACAGGATATGGCTACACCTTC. Protein product: CASSQTGTGYGYTF.

In this sample, this clonotype turned up a few times. The CDR3 loop is CASSLGGRERGETQYF. The CDR3 DNA follows: TGTGCCAGCAGCTTAGGCGGGCGGGAAAGGGGGGAGACCCAGTACTTC. The J gene is TRBJ2-5, the V gene TRBV5-4; perhaps D is TRBD1 or TRBD2 (6 bases each). CDR1 and CDR2 (germline): SGHNT, YYREEE (reference sequence). The V gene lost 2 bases and the J gene lost 5 bases, with 19 bases spanning the gap. The CDR3 loop spans 16 amino acids.

In its sample, this clonotype was seen once. V and J are TRBV5-1 and TRBJ2-5, with 7 bases aligning to TRBD2. CDR3 length: 13 amino acids. The germline gives CDR1 SGHRS, CDR2 YFSETQ. The ends lost 1 base at V and 5 bases at J; junction bases unmatched: 2. The CDR3 region is CASSLWGGETQYF. The CDR3 DNA reads as TGCGCCAGCAGCTTGTGGGGGGGTGAGACCCAGTACTTC.

Remarks on this clonotype: An end of the junction does not agree with germline; a read error may underlie this. This chain uses TRBV5-4 with TRBJ1-2, with 7 bases identical to TRBD1. CDR3 length: 14 residues. Germline assignment: CDR1 SGHNT and CDR2 YYREEE (reference sequence). The CDR3 DNA follows: TGTGCCAGCAGCCCAAACAGGGGTGACTATGACTACACCTTC. Residues: CASSPNRGDYDYTF.

This clonotype has only one observation. Germline and junction disagree at one end, which may indicate a read error. V gene TRBV5-1 combines with J gene TRBJ1-4, with 8 bases matching TRBD1. The V gene's germline CDR1 is SGHRS and CDR2 YFSETQ. The CDR3 is 14 residues long. CDR3 nucleotides: TGCGCCAGCAGCTCGGACAGGGCTGGGGAAAAACCGTTTTTT. This codes for CASSSDRAGEKPFF.

The CDR3 bases are TGTGCCAGCAGTGACTCTAAGAGCTCCTACAATGAGCAGTTCTTC. The encoded protein is CASSDSKSSYNEQFF. V is TRBV6-4 and J is TRBJ2-1, with D unclear. Germline V CDR1 and CDR2: MRHNA, SNTAGT. The CDR3 loop spans 15 amino acids. V dropped 0 bases and J dropped 0 bases, with 6 bases sitting between them.

J is TRBJ2-5 and V is TRBV3-1; D not resolved. The CDR3 contains 15 residues. Germline assignment: CDR1 LGHDT and CDR2 YNNKEL (reference sequence). V was trimmed by 3 bases and J by 0 bases, leaving 11 bases between them. This chain's CDR3 is CASSQISWYQETQYF. The CDR3 DNA is TGTGCCAGCAGCCAGATATCTTGGTACCAAGAGACCCAGTACTTC.

This clonotype was recorded many times. V gene TRBV5-4 combines with J gene TRBJ1-5; 9 nucleotides match TRBD1. The ends lost 4 bases at V and 3 bases at J; junction bases unmatched: 11. Per the germline V gene, CDR1 is SGHNT and CDR2 is YYREEE (reference sequence). The CDR3 consists of 17 residues. The CDR3 spells CASSTWTGDGDNQPQHF. DNA for the CDR3: TGTGCCAGCAGCACGTGGACAGGGGACGGTGACAATCAGCCCCAGCATTTT.

Ten or more counts support this clonotype. The V and J genes are TRBV20-1 and TRBJ2-7; a possible D gene is TRBD2 (5 bases). The V gene lost 0 bases and the J gene lost 4 bases, with 16 bases spanning the gap. The CDR3 contains 15 residues. Germline assignment: CDR1 DFQATT and CDR2 SNEGSKA (reference sequence). CDR3: CSARDMSGSDYEQYF. DNA for the CDR3: TGCAGTGCTAGAGACATGTCTGGGAGCGATTACGAGCAGTACTTC.

This clonotype has a handful of counts. The gene calls are TRBV11-2 and TRBJ2-2, with TRBD2 as a possible D gene (6 bases). The CDR3 consists of 13 residues. The V gene lost 5 bases and the J gene lost 5 bases, with 9 bases spanning the gap. Germline loops: CDR1 SGHAT, CDR2 FQNNGV. The CDR3 DNA is TGTGCCAGCAGCCGGGAGCAGACCGGGGAGCTGTTTTTT. Its translation is CASSREQTGELFF.

A word on this clonotype: This may be a read error, as it is one base from a much larger clone. Lacking the conserved final phenylalanine or tryptophan, this CDR3 likely reflects a read error. The chain employs TRBV10-3 and TRBJ2-7; 10 nucleotides align to TRBD1. V was pared by 10 bases and J by 6 bases, with 12 bases of the junction left unmatched. The CDR3 length is 14 residues. CDR1 is ENHRY, CDR2 SYGVKD, per germline. DNA for the CDR3: TGTGCCAGCAGCCAAAACGACAGGGGGCGCGAGCAGTACCTC. It yields the protein CASSQNDRGREQYL.

This clonotype was observed at least ten times. V is TRBV5-4 and J is TRBJ1-6, with a possible D match to TRBD1 (5 bases). The ends were cut back, 4 bases at V and 8 bases at J, with 16 bases in the middle. The germline V gene encodes CDR1 SGHNT and CDR2 YYREEE (reference sequence). The CDR3 runs 15 residues. The CDR3 protein is CASSRDGRSDSPLHF. In DNA, the CDR3 is TGTGCCAGCAGCAGGGACGGGCGCTCCGATTCACCCCTCCACTTT.

This clonotype has a count of ten or more. The chain couples TRBV7-6 to TRBJ1-4; D uncertain. V was pared by 7 bases and J by 4 bases, with 4 bases between. CDR1 is SGHVS, CDR2 FNYEAQ, per germline. The CDR3 loop spans 11 amino acids. CDR3 amino acids: CASTLNEKLFF. CDR3 nucleotide sequence: TGTGCCAGCACACTTAATGAAAAACTGTTTTTT. Looking up the rest from reference TRBV7-6 and TRBJ1-4 gives the full variable domain: GAGVSQSPRYKVTKRGQDVALRCDPISGHVSLYWYRQALGQGPEFLTYFNYEAQQDKSGLPNDRFSAERPEGSISTLTIQRTEQRDSAMYRCASTLNEKLFFGSGTQLSVL.

This clonotype was seen only a few times. J is TRBJ1-4 and V is TRBV5-5; unclear D gene. The CDR3 consists of 16 residues. Germline V CDR1 and CDR2: SGHKS, YYEKEE (reference sequence). V was trimmed by 0 bases and J by 5 bases, leaving 14 bases between them. This chain's CDR3 is CASSLGWGVSNEKLFF. CDR3 DNA sequence: TGTGCCAGCAGCTTGGGTTGGGGAGTATCGAATGAAAAACTGTTTTTT.

The table lists this clonotype with many counts. J is TRBJ1-5 and V is TRBV2, with D hard to call. This CDR3 region has 13 residues. The ends were cut back, 2 bases at V and 4 bases at J, with 6 bases in the middle. CDR1 is SNHLY and CDR2 is FYNNEI in the germline V gene. The CDR3 sequence is CASSEWRNQPQHF. The DNA for the CDR3 is TGTGCCAGCAGTGAATGGCGAAATCAGCCCCAGCATTTT.